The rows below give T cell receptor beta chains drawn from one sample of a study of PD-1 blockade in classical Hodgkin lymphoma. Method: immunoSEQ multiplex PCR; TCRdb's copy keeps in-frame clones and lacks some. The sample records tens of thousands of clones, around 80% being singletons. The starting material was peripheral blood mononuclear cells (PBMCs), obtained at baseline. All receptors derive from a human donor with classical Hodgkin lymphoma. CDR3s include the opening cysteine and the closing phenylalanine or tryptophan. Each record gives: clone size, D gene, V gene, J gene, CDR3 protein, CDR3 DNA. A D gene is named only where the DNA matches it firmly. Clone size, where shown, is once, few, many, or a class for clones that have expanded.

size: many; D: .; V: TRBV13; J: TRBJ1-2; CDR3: CASRGSYGYTF; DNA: TGTGCCAGCAGGGGCTCCTATGGCTACACCTTC
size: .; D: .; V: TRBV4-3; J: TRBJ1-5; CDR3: CASSPRGGRGNQPQHF; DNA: TGCGCCAGCAGCCCCCGTGGGGGTAGGGGCAATCAGCCCCAGCATTTT
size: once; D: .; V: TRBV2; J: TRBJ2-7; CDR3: CASSEGGSSYEQYF; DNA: TGTGCCAGCAGTGAAGGGGGAAGCTCCTACGAGCAGTACTTC
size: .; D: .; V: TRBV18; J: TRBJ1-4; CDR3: CASSPQGNEKLFF; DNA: TGTGCCAGCTCACCACAGGGGAATGAAAAACTGTTTTTT
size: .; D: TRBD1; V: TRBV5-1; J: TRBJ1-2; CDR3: CASSTLSGTVTYGYTF; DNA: TGCGCCAGCAGCACCCTCTCGGGGACAGTTACTTATGGCTACACCTTC
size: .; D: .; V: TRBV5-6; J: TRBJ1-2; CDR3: CASSSDSTYGYTF; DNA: TGTGCCAGCAGCTCGGACAGCACCTATGGCTACACCTTC
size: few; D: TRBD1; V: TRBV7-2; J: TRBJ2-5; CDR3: CASSLGSGQGQETQYF; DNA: TGTGCCAGCAGCTTAGGGTCAGGACAGGGGCAAGAGACCCAGTACTTC
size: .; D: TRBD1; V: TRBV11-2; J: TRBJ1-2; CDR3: CASSFGQGHYGYTF; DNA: TGTGCCAGCAGCTTCGGACAGGGACACTATGGCTACACCTTC
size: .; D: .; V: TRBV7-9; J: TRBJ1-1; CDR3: CASSPDGPEAFF; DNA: TGTGCCAGCAGCCCGGATGGCCCTGAAGCTTTCTTT
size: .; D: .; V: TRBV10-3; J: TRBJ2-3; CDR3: CAISVTGLGTDTQYF; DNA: TGTGCCATCAGTGTGACTGGGCTTGGCACAGATACGCAGTATTTT
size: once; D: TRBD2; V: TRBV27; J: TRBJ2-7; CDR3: CASSLSTSGVYEQYF; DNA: TGTGCCAGCAGTTTATCAACTAGCGGAGTATACGAGCAGTACTTC
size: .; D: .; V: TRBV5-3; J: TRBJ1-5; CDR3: CARSVRGGNQPQHF; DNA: TGTGCCAGAAGCGTCAGGGGAGGCAATCAGCCCCAGCATTTT
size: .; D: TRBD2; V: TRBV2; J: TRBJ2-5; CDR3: CASSVGGVKTQYF; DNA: TGTGCCAGCAGTGTGGGGGGGGTAAAGACCCAGTACTTC
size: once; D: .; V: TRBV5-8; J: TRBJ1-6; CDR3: CASSLGLAYNSPLHF; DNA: TGTGCCAGCAGCCTCGGCCTTGCCTATAATTCACCCCTCCACTTT
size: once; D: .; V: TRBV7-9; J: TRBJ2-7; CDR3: CASSFIGRIEQYF; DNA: TGTGCCAGCAGCTTCATAGGGAGGATCGAGCAGTACTTC
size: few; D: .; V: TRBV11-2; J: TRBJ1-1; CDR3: CASSLGAGTEAFF; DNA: TGTGCCAGCAGCTTGGGGGCCGGCACTGAAGCTTTCTTT